This T cell receptor beta chain is from a study of T cell clonality in common variable immunodeficiency. Findings and caveats of the study: Reportedly, TCR beta sequences from common variable immunodeficiency showed fewer deletions and N-nucleotide insertions. The cause of increased CVID clonality remains unclear without subpopulation sequencing.

This clone was seen only a few times. Antigen unknown. The missing CDR3 end, 3 residues past where the read stops, is filled in from the germline J gene. The CDR3 spans 13 residues. Germline values: CDR1 SEHNR, CDR2 FQNEAQ (reference sequence). V dropped 8 bases and J dropped 3 bases, with 13 bases sitting between them. Blood came from CVID subjects not ill and not taking immunomodulatory or immunosuppressive medication. Clones were sequenced by immunoSEQ multiplex PCR, and TCRdb holds only the in-frame ones, with some missing. There are roughly 34,000 clones in the sample, none observed a single time.

The rearrangement joins TRBV7-9 to TRBJ1-1; D is unresolved. The material sequenced was peripheral blood mononuclear cells. This TCR came from a human donor with common variable immunodeficiency. CDR3 bases read: TGTGCCAGCTCCGTCGGTACCTACACTGAA. This gives the protein CASSVGTYTE. The whole CDR3 region reads CASSVGTYTEAFF.